This TCR beta chain originates from a study of blood T cell repertoires in COVID-19. Per the authors' pipeline: Reference gene primer amplification gave nucleated cell count estimates. The data were produced by immunoSEQ multiplex PCR, yet TCRdb's version contains in-frame clones alone and is incomplete. D and trimming were read from the DNA, whereas the V and J calls and clone size are those reported in that table. This sample has 200,000 to 250,000 clones, with 82% found just once. Individuals aged about 18 to 89 years were recruited from 20 to 25 US areas. Cohort allocation depended upon clinical history that participants reported. Germline CDR1 is PRHDT and CDR2 is FYEKMQ (reference sequence). V shed 5 bases, J shed 0 bases, and the junction held 4 bases outside the gene matches. The CDR3 runs to 15 residues.

Sequencing was done on a sample of PBMCs or T cells enriched from blood (not recorded which). The rearrangement uses TRBV13 and TRBJ1-3; TRBD1 agrees at 7 bases. The receptor comes from a woman aged 55-75 years who had recovered from COVID-19. Written as DNA, the CDR3 is TGTGCCAGCAGCGCAGGGGGTTTCTCTGGAAACACCATATATTTT. It codes for CASSAGGFSGNTIYF. Filled out from reference TRBV13 and TRBJ1-3, the complete variable domain reads AAGVIQSPRHLIKEKRETATLKCYPIPRHDTVYWYQQGPGQDPQFLISFYEKMQSDKGSIPDRFSAQQFSDYHSELNMSSLELGDSALYFCASSAGGFSGNTIYFGEGSWLTVV.